The count of the clone carrying this T cell receptor beta chain is one. Its specificity is unknown. The data are from a study of cytomegalovirus exposure and HLA in healthy donors. General study results and limits: Highest at DRB1 and lowest at HLA-C, TCR association rates differed among HLA loci in a later analysis. A reported reduction in N-insertions relative to the 666-donor mean was seen in an Asian-associated ancestry cluster in a later analysis.

Deletions cut 5 bases from V and 0 bases from J, with 10 bases between. The length of the CDR3 is 15 residues. CDR1 SEHNR and CDR2 FQNEAQ come from the germline V gene (reference sequence). Amplification used 60 Vbeta primers and 13 Jbeta primers. TCRdb's table, derived via immunoSEQ multiplex PCR, lists solely in-frame clones and lacks some. The sample yields around 120,000 clones, less than 75% seen once. Sequenced input: PBMCs. This TCR derives from a middle-aged man in good health and CMV-seropositive. This chain uses TRBV7-9 with TRBJ1-4; TRBD1 is a possible D gene (5 bases). In DNA form, the CDR3 reads TGTGCCAGCAGCCCCCAAGGGGCAACTAATGAAAAACTGTTTTTT. Translated, it gives CASSPQGATNEKLFF.